This T cell receptor (beta chain) was identified in a study of control samples from healthy donors and cancer patients. Some clones are missing from TCRdb's copy, which holds only in-frame ones; the method was immunoSEQ multiplex PCR. The sample lists under 200,000 clones; over 95% were seen once. CDR3 length: 16 residues. With 1 base removed from V and 2 bases from J, the gap between germline ends came to 9 bases. Germline CDR1 reads SGHVS; CDR2 reads FQNEAQ. Sample: blood. This receptor was obtained from a woman aged 25 to 39 in good health. The chain employs TRBV7-8 and TRBJ1-6; unclear D gene. The CDR3 nucleotides read TGTGCCAGCAGCTTAGAGGCGGAGGCCTATAATTCACCCCTCCACTTT. It codes for CASSLEAEAYNSPLHF.